A selection of T cell receptor beta chains follows, all from one sample in a study of blood T cell repertoires in COVID-19. The table came from immunoSEQ multiplex PCR; TCRdb's copy has only in-frame clones and leaves some out. The data contain some 370,000 clones, roughly 86% of them seen just once; the ten biggest clones take up over 9.5%. Sequenced material: peripheral blood. The receptors originated from a woman in her twenties or thirties with COVID-19, enrolled during active disease. CDR3s include the opening cysteine and the closing phenylalanine or tryptophan. A D gene is named only where the DNA matches it firmly. Clone size is stated in some rows and not others, as once, few, many or a class when expanded.

j_call | cdr3_length | d_call | v_call | clone_size | cdr3_aa | cdr3_nt
TRBJ2-1 | 18 | TRBD1 | TRBV30 | . | CAWSVGTGGLIGHNEQFF | TGTGCCTGGAGTGTAGGTACAGGGGGCTTGATCGGCCACAATGAGCAGTTCTTC
TRBJ2-5 | 14 | TRBD2 | TRBV7-2 | once | CASSRGGGRETQYF | TGTGCCAGCAGCAGGGGCGGGGGACGAGAGACCCAGTACTTC
TRBJ2-5 | 16 | TRBD2 | TRBV7-3 | . | CASSRIGTSGSRTQYF | TGTGCCAGCAGCCGCATAGGGACTAGCGGATCCAGGACCCAGTACTTC
TRBJ2-1 | 16 | TRBD1 | TRBV10-2 | . | CASSELGQGIGNEQFF | TGCGCCAGCAGTGAGCTGGGACAGGGGATAGGCAATGAGCAGTTCTTC
TRBJ1-1 | 11 | . | TRBV18 | . | CASSRGSEAFF | TGTGCCAGCTCAAGGGGAAGTGAAGCTTTCTTT
TRBJ2-5 | 16 | TRBD2 | TRBV4-1 | . | CASSPELAGVQETQYF | TGCGCCAGCAGCCCCGAACTAGCGGGAGTCCAAGAGACCCAGTACTTC
TRBJ2-3 | 14 | . | TRBV5-1 | . | CASSLAGNTDTQYF | TGCGCCAGCAGCTTGGCGGGAAACACAGATACGCAGTATTTT
TRBJ2-7 | 12 | TRBD1 | TRBV2 | once | CATDRGSYEQYF | TGTGCCACGGACAGGGGGTCATACGAGCAGTACTTC
TRBJ2-2 | 15 | TRBD1 | TRBV28 | few | CASSSYRGRAGELFF | TGTGCCAGCAGTAGCTACAGGGGGCGCGCCGGGGAGCTGTTTTTT
TRBJ2-5 | 14 | . | TRBV7-3 | . | CASSLDGRGETQYF | TGTGCCAGCAGCTTAGACGGGAGAGGCGAGACCCAGTACTTC